The present T cell receptor (beta chain) was sequenced within a study of T cell responses to AZD1222 COVID-19 vaccine. About this clone itself: Its antigen is still unknown.

Produced via immunoSEQ multiplex PCR; TCRdb's table is partial and in-frame only. The sample consists of approximately 83,000 clones, around nine tenths of them appearing once. Study conclusions and caveats: Baseline serostatus was positive in only a handful of AZD1222 recipients. Among vaccine-associated CD4 TCRs, coverage spanned spike, with dominance at 160-218 and 743-854.

V was clipped by 6 bases and J by 5 bases, with 7 bases between them. Germline CDR1 and CDR2: MNHEY and SVGEGT. The length of the CDR3 is 11 residues. The specimen was peripheral blood, collected on day 0 of MenACWY control vaccination. The origin of this receptor is an adult in good health. The rearrangement uses TRBV6-2 or TRBV6-3 and TRBJ1-2; unclear D gene. CDR3: CASSENYGYTF. CDR3 bases: TGTGCCAGCAGCGAAAATTATGGCTACACCTTC.